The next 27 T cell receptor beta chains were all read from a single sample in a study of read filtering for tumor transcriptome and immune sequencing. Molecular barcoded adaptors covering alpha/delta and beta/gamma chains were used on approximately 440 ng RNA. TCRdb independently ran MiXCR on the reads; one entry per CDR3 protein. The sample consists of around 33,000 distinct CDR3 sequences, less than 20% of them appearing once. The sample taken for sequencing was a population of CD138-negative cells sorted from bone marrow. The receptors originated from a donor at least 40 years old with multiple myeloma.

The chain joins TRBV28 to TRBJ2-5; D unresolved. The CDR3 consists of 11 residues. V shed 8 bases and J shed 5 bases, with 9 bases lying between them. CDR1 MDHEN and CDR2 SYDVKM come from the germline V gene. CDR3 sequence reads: CASLGMETQYF. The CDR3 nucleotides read TGTGCCAGCCTTGGGATGGAGACCCAGTACTTC.

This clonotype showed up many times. The CDR3 reads CASSGAASGYEQYF. The DNA for the CDR3 is TGTGCCAGCAGCGGGGCAGCTTCCGGATACGAGCAGTACTTC. The rearrangement joins TRBV27 to TRBJ2-7, with D possibly called TRBD1 or TRBD2 (5 bases each). Germline V CDR1 and CDR2: MNHEY, SMNVEV (reference sequence). The CDR3 contains 14 residues. V was shortened by 6 bases and J by 4 bases, with 16 bases between the two germline ends.

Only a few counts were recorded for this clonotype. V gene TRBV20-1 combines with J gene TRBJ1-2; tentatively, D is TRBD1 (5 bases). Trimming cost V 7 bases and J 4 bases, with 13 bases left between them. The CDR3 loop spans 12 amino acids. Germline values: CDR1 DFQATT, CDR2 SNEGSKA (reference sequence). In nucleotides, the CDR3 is TGCAGTGTTGGTGGGGCTCTCTATGGCTACACCTTC. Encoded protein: CSVGGALYGYTF.

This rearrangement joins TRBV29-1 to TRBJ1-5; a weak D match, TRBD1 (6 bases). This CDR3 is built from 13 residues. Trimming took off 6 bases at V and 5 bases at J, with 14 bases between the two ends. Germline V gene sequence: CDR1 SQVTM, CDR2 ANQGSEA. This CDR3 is CSVTIDRYQPQHF. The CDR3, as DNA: TGCAGCGTCACCATCGACAGGTATCAGCCCCAGCATTTT. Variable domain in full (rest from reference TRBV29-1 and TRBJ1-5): SAVISQKPSRDICQRGTSLTIQCQVDSQVTMMFWYRQQPGQSLTLIATANQGSEATYESGFVIDKFPISRPNLTFSTLTVSNMSPEDSSIYLCSVTIDRYQPQHFGDGTRLSIL.

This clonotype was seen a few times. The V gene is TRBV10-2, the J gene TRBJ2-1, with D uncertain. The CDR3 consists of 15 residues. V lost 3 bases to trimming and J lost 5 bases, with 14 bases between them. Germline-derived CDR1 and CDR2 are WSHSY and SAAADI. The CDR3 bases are TGCGCCAGCAGTGACAATTGGGCGGTCAACAATGAGCAGTTCTTC. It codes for CASSDNWAVNNEQFF.

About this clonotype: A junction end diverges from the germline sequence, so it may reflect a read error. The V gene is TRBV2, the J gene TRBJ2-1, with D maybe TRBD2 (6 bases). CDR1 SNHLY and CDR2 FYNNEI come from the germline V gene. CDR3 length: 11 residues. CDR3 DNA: TGTGCCAGCAGGGGGGGAGCTGAGCAGCTCTTC. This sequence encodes CASRGGAEQLF. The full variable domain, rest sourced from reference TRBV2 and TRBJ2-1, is EPEVTQTPSHQVTQMGQEVILRCVPISNHLYFYWYRQILGQKVEFLVSFYNNEISEKSEIFDDQFSVERPDGSNFTLKIRSTKLEDSAMYFCASRGGAEQLFGPGTRLTVL.

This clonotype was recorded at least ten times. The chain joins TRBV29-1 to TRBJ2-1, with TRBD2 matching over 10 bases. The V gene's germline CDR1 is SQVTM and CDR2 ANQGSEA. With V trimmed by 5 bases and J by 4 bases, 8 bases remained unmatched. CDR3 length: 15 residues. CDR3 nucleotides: TGCAGCGTTAACTCTGGACTAGCGGTTTACAATGAGCAGTTCTTC. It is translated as CSVNSGLAVYNEQFF.

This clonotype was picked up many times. CDR3 loop: CSARGGGWVNEQFF. As DNA, the CDR3 is TGCAGTGCTAGGGGGGGGGGCTGGGTTAATGAGCAGTTCTTC. The rearrangement links TRBV20-1 to TRBJ2-1; possible D gene TRBD2, 7 bases. Between the trimmed V and J ends, which lost 3 bases and 7 bases, there was a span of 16 bases. The V gene's germline CDR1 is DFQATT and CDR2 SNEGSKA (reference sequence). This CDR3 has 14 amino acids.

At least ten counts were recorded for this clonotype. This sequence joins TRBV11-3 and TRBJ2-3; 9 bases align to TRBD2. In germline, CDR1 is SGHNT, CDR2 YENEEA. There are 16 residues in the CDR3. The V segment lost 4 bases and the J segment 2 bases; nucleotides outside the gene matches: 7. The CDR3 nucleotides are TGTGCCAGCAGCTATAGCGGGGGAATTGACACAGATACGCAGTATTTT. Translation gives CASSYSGGIDTDTQYF.

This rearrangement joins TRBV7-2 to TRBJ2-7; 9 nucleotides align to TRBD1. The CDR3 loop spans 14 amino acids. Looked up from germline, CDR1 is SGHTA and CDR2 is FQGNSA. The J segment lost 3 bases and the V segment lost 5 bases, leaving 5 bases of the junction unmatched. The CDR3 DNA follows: TGTGCCAGCAGCCATAGGGACAGGGACTACGAGCAGTACTTC. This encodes CASSHRDRDYEQYF.

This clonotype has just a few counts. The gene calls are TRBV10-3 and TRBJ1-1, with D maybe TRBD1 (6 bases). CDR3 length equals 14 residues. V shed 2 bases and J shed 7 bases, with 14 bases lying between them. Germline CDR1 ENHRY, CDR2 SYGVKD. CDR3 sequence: CAISEMGGQFEAFF. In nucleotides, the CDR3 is TGTGCCATCAGTGAGATGGGTGGACAGTTTGAAGCTTTCTTT.

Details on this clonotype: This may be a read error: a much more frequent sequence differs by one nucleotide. CDR3 sequence (DNA): TGCAGTGCCCTATCGACAGGTTCCATCTTTCCTGAGCAGTTCTTC. Protein sequence: CSALSTGSIFPEQFF. The chain carries TRBV20-1 and TRBJ2-1, with TRBD1 as a possible D gene (6 bases). Germline V gene data show CDR1 as DFQATT and CDR2 as SNEGSKA (reference sequence). V lost 6 bases to trimming and J lost 9 bases, with 24 bases between them. This CDR3 region has 15 residues.

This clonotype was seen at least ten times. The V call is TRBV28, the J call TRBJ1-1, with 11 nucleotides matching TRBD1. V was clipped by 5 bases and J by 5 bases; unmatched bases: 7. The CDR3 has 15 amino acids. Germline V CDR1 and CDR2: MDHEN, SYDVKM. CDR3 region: CASSTPGQGDTEAFF. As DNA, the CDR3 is TGTGCCAGCAGTACACCGGGACAGGGGGATACTGAAGCTTTCTTT.

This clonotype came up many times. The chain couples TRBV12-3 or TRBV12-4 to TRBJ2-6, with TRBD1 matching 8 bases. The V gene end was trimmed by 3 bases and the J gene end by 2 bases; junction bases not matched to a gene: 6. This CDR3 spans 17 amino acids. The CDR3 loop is CASSFGQGRTGANVLTF. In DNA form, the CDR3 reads TGTGCCAGCAGTTTTGGACAGGGAAGGACTGGGGCCAACGTCCTGACTTTC.

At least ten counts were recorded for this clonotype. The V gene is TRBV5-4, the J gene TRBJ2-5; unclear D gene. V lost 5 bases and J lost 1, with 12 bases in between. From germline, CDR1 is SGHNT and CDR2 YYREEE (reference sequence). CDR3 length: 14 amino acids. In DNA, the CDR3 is TGTGCCAGCAGGTTCGAGATAAGCCAAGAGACCCAGTACTTC. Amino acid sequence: CASRFEISQETQYF.

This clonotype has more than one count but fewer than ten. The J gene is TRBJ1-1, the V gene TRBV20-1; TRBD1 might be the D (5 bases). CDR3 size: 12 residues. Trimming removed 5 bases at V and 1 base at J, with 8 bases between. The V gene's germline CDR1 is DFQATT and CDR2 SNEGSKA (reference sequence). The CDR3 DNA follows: TGCAGTGCTCCTGACAGGAACACTGAAGCTTTCTTT. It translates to CSAPDRNTEAFF.

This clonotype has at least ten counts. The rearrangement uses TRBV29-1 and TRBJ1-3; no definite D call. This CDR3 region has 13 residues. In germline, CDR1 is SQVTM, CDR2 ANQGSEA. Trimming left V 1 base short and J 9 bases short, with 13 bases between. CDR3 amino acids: CSVEASVPGTIYF. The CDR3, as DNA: TGCAGCGTTGAAGCCTCGGTCCCTGGCACCATATATTTT.

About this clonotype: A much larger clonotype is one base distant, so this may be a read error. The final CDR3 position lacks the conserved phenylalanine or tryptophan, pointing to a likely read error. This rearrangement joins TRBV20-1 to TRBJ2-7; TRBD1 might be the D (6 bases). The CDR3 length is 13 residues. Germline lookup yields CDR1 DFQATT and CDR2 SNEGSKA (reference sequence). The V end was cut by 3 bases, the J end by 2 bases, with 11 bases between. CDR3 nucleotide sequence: TGCAGTGCTAGTGGTGGACAGCCCTACGAGCAGTACCTC. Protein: CSASGGQPYEQYL.

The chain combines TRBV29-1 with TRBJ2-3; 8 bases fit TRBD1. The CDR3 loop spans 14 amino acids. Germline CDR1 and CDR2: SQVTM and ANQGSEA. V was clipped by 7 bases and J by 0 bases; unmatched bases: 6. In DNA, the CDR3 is TGCAGCGGGGGGACAGGAGCTAGCACAGATACGCAGTATTTT. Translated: CSGGTGASTDTQYF.

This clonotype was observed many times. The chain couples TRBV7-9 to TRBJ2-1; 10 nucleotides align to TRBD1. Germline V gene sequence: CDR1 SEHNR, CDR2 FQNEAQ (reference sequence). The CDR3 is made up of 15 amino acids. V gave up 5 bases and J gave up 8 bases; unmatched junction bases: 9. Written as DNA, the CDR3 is TGTGCCAGCAGCACAGACAGGGGGCGTATCCATGAGCAGTTCTTC. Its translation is CASSTDRGRIHEQFF.

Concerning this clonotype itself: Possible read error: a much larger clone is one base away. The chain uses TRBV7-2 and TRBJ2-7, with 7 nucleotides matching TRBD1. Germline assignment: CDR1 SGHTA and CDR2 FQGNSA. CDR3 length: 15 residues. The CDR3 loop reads CASSREPGQLYERYF. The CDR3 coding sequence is TGTGCCAGCAGCAGGGAGCCGGGACAGCTCTACGAGCGGTACTTC.

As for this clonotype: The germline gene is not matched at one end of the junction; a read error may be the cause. CDR3 sequence: CTSSFGSLSPLHF. The CDR3 coding sequence is TGTACCAGCAGTTTCGGCAGTTTGTCGCCCCTCCACTTT. The J gene is TRBJ1-6, the V gene TRBV12-3 or TRBV12-4; D remains unclear. The CDR3 sequence is 13 residues long.

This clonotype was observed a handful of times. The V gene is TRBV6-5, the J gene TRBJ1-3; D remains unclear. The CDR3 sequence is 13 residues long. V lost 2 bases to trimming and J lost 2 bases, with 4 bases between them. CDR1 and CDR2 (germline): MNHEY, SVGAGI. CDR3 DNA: TGTGCCAGCAGTTACGCTACTGGAAACACCATATATTTT. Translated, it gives CASSYATGNTIYF.

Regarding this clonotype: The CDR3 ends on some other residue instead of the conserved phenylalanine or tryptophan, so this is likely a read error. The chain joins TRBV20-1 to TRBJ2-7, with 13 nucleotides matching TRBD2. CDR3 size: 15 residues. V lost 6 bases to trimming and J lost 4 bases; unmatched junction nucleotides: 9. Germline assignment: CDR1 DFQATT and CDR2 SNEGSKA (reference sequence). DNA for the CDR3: TGCAGTGCCAAAGGGACTAGCGGGGACCCTTACGAGCAGTACCTC. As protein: CSAKGTSGDPYEQYL.

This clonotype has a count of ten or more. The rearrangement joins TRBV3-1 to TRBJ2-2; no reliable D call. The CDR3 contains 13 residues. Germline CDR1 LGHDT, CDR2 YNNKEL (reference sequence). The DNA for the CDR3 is TGTGCATTAGGTCGATCCGGCACCGGGGAGCTGTTTTTT. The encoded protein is CALGRSGTGELFF. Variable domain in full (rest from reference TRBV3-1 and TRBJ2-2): DTAVSQTPKYLVTQMGNDKSIKCEQNLGHDTMYWYKQDSKKFLKIMFSYNNKELIINETVPNRFSPKSPDKAHLNLHINSLELGDSAVYFCALGRSGTGELFFGEGSRLTVL.

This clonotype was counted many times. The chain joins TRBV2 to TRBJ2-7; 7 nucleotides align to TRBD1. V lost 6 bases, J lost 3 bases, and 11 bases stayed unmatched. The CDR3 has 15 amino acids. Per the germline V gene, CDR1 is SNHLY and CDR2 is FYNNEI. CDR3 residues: CASRKDRSDLYEQYF. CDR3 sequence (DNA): TGTGCCAGCAGGAAGGACAGGTCCGACCTCTACGAGCAGTACTTC.

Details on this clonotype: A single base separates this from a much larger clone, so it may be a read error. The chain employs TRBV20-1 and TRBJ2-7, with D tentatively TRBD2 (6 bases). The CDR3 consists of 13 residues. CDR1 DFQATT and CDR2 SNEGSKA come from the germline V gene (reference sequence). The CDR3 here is CSAEAGGTYEQHF. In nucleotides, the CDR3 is TGCAGTGCTGAGGCCGGGGGTACCTACGAGCAGCACTTC.